One and the same sample provided the 4 T cell receptor beta chains below, sequenced in a study of T cell responses to AZD1222 COVID-19 vaccine. Here immunoSEQ multiplex PCR was the method, and the copy in TCRdb shows in-frame clones only, minus some. The sample has under 150,000 clones; around 90% are singletons. The sample was peripheral blood, taken on day 0 of AZD1222 vaccination. The receptors derive from an adult in good health.

The J gene is TRBJ1-2, the V gene TRBV4-2; no firm D call. Germline CDR1 LGHNA, CDR2 YNFKEQ. This CDR3 is 14 amino acids long. V lost 2 bases to trimming and J lost 11 bases, with 18 bases between them. This chain's CDR3 is CASSQSTKSGLYTF. The CDR3, as DNA: TGTGCCAGCAGCCAATCCACGAAGTCGGGCCTATACACCTTC.

The rearrangement joins TRBV27 to TRBJ1-6; the D is unclear. V gave up 6 bases and J gave up 6 bases, with 9 bases separating them. CDR3 length equals 13 residues. The V gene's germline CDR1 is MNHEY and CDR2 SMNVEV (reference sequence). CDR3 sequence reads: CASRRSFNSPLHF. For the CDR3, the DNA is TGTGCCAGCAGACGGTCTTTTAATTCACCCCTCCACTTT.

The chain combines TRBV28 with TRBJ2-7; maybe TRBD1 (6 bases). CDR3 length: 14 residues. Trimming pared 2 bases from V and 3 bases from J, leaving 11 bases between. The germline V gene encodes CDR1 MDHEN and CDR2 SYDVKM. The CDR3 sequence is CASSLIRGVYEQYF. The CDR3 DNA reads TGTGCCAGCAGTTTAATCAGGGGAGTCTACGAGCAGTACTTC.

The CDR3 loop reads CASSQRTGGAYEQYF. The CDR3 bases are TGTGCCAGCAGCCAACGGACAGGGGGCGCTTACGAGCAGTACTTC. The chain links TRBV4-2 to TRBJ2-7, with TRBD1 identical over 11 bases. The CDR3 is made up of 15 amino acids. V shed 2 bases and J 4 bases; nucleotides not matched to a gene: 4. Germline-derived CDR1 and CDR2 are LGHNA and YNFKEQ.